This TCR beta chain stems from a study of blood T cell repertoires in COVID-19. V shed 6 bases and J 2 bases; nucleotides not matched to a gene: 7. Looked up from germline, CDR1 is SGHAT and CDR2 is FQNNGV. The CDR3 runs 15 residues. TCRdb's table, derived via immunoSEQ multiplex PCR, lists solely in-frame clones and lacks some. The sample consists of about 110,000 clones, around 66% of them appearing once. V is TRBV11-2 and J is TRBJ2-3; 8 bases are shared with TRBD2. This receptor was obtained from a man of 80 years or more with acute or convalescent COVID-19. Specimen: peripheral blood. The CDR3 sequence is CASSKIAGFTDTQYF. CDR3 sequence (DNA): TGTGCCAGCAGTAAAATAGCGGGGTTCACAGATACGCAGTATTTT.